The rows below give T cell receptor beta chains drawn from one sample of a study of T cells in Graves' hyperthyroidism and ophthalmopathy. Using its own MiXCR run on the multiplex PCR reads, TCRdb lists one record per CDR3 protein. The data contain hundreds of thousands of distinct CDR3 sequences, 15% to 20% of them singletons. Sequenced material: blood. The origin of the receptors is a woman under 30 with Graves' hyperthyroidism. Both conserved end residues are part of each CDR3. Fields, in order: clone size, J gene, D gene, V gene, CDR3 DNA, CDR3 protein. The D gene is left open where the match is weak. Size is stated for part of the rows, as once, few or many counts, or as a class when the clone is expanded.

size: many; J: TRBJ2-5; D: TRBD1; V: TRBV27; DNA: TGTGCCAGCAGTGCACAGACAGGGGGAAGCCCAGAGACCCAGTACTTC; CDR3: CASSAQTGGSPETQYF
size: -; J: TRBJ1-1; D: TRBD1; V: TRBV24-1; DNA: TGTGCCACCAGGATGACAGGGGGCTCGGCTGAAGCTTTCTTT; CDR3: CATRMTGGSAEAFF
size: many; J: TRBJ1-6; D: TRBD1; V: TRBV10-3; DNA: TGTGCCATCAGTGACTTGACAGGGGATAATTCACCCCTCCACTTT; CDR3: CAISDLTGDNSPLHF
size: -; J: TRBJ1-1; D: -; V: TRBV18; DNA: TGTGCCAGCTCCGGGGCGCCGAACACTGAAGCTTTCTTT; CDR3: CASSGAPNTEAFF
size: many; J: TRBJ1-2; D: -; V: TRBV7-2; DNA: TGTGCCAGCAGCTTAGACAGGATAAGCCCTAATGCCTTC; CDR3: CASSLDRISPNAF
size: few; J: TRBJ1-4; D: -; V: TRBV2; DNA: TGTGCCAGCAGTGGCGACCAGGTCTCAACTAATGAAAAACTGTTTTTT; CDR3: CASSGDQVSTNEKLFF
size: many; J: TRBJ2-1; D: TRBD2; V: TRBV5-1; DNA: TGCGCCAGCAGCTCAGGACTAGCGGGGAACTACAATGAGCAGTTCTTC; CDR3: CASSSGLAGNYNEQFF
size: -; J: TRBJ2-5; D: TRBD1; V: TRBV27; DNA: TGTGCCAGCGCCGAGGGGGCGCGAGAGACCCAGTACTTC; CDR3: CASAEGARETQYF
size: many; J: TRBJ1-1; D: -; V: TRBV18; DNA: TGTGCCAGCTCACCCCAAGATGGGATTGAAGCTTTCTTT; CDR3: CASSPQDGIEAFF
size: few; J: TRBJ1-1; D: -; V: TRBV3-1; DNA: TGTGCCAGCAGCCTAAGCGACAGGAACACTGAAGCTTTCTTT; CDR3: CASSLSDRNTEAFF
size: many; J: TRBJ2-2; D: -; V: TRBV10-1; DNA: TGCGCCAGCAGTGAGGAGGGGGCCGGGGAGCTGTTTTTT; CDR3: CASSEEGAGELFF
size: few; J: TRBJ2-1; D: -; V: TRBV5-6; DNA: TGTGCCAGCAGCTCGGTCAGGGAGACCTACAATGAGCAGTTCTTC; CDR3: CASSSVRETYNEQFF
size: few; J: TRBJ1-1; D: -; V: TRBV19; DNA: TGTGCCAGTAGTAAGGGAAGCTGGAACACTGAAGCTTTCTTT; CDR3: CASSKGSWNTEAFF
size: -; J: TRBJ1-6; D: -; V: TRBV13; DNA: TGTGCCAGCAGCTTCGCACCGGTTGGGGGATGGAATTCACCCCTCCACTTT; CDR3: CASSFAPVGGWNSPLHF
size: -; J: TRBJ2-3; D: -; V: TRBV12-3/TRBV12-4; DNA: TGTGCCAGCAGTTTTGCGGGGGCCACAGATACGCAGTATTTT; CDR3: CASSFAGATDTQYF
size: -; J: TRBJ2-3; D: -; V: TRBV28; DNA: TGTGCCAGCATCGAATCAGGGGAAAGGACAGATACGCAGTATTTT; CDR3: CASIESGERTDTQYF
size: -; J: TRBJ2-7; D: TRBD2; V: TRBV28; DNA: TGTGCCAGCAGTGCCTCTAGCGGGAGGGCCTATCACGAGCAGTACTTC; CDR3: CASSASSGRAYHEQYF
size: many; J: TRBJ2-5; D: TRBD2; V: TRBV2; DNA: TGTGCTACAGCGAAGCGGGAGCCGGTGGAGACCCAGTACTTC; CDR3: CATAKREPVETQYF
size: many; J: TRBJ2-5; D: TRBD1; V: TRBV20-1; DNA: TGCAGTGCTAACTTAGGGGGCGGAGAGACCCAGTACTTC; CDR3: CSANLGGGETQYF
size: -; J: TRBJ1-4; D: -; V: TRBV4-2; DNA: TGTGCCAGCAGCCATGACCGGACGGTAATTAATGAAAAACTGTTTTTT; CDR3: CASSHDRTVINEKLFF
size: many; J: TRBJ2-7; D: -; V: TRBV12-3/TRBV12-4; DNA: TGTGCCAGCAGTACCTGGTTAGGCACCTACGAGCAGTACTTC; CDR3: CASSTWLGTYEQYF
size: many; J: TRBJ1-1; D: -; V: TRBV7-2; DNA: TGTGCCAGCAGCTTTCGTGGTTTGGGAGGCGGGAACACTGAAGCTTTCTTT; CDR3: CASSFRGLGGGNTEAFF
size: many; J: TRBJ2-7; D: -; V: TRBV7-6; DNA: TGTGCCAGCAGCCCAGAAGGGGCGGGCGAGCAGTACTTC; CDR3: CASSPEGAGEQYF
size: few; J: TRBJ2-3; D: TRBD1; V: TRBV9; DNA: TGTGCCAGCAGCGTATTTGACAGGGGTTGGGATACGCAGTATTTT; CDR3: CASSVFDRGWDTQYF
size: -; J: TRBJ1-5; D: -; V: TRBV9; DNA: TGTGCCAGACTAGGGGCCCCGGAGTACAATCAGCCCCAGCATTTT; CDR3: CARLGAPEYNQPQHF
size: few; J: TRBJ2-1; D: -; V: TRBV29-1; DNA: TGCAGCGTTGACAAGGGGAAGCCCTACAATGAGCAGTTCTTC; CDR3: CSVDKGKPYNEQFF
size: many; J: TRBJ1-1; D: TRBD1; V: TRBV20-1; DNA: TGCAGTGCCCCAGGCGGGACAGGGGGGACGAACACTGAAGCTTTCTTT; CDR3: CSAPGGTGGTNTEAFF
size: few; J: TRBJ1-3; D: -; V: TRBV18; DNA: TGTGCCAGCTCACCACCAGGGGCCTACTCTGGAAACACCGTATATTTT; CDR3: CASSPPGAYSGNTVYF
size: many; J: TRBJ2-7; D: TRBD1; V: TRBV28; DNA: TGTGCCAGCAGTCCAAGACAGGGGGGAAGCTACGAGCAGTACTTC; CDR3: CASSPRQGGSYEQYF
size: many; J: TRBJ2-3; D: TRBD2; V: TRBV5-1; DNA: TGCGCCAGCAGTGCACACCGTGCGGGGGAGACAGATACGCAGTATTTT; CDR3: CASSAHRAGETDTQYF
size: -; J: TRBJ2-6; D: TRBD2; V: TRBV11-2; DNA: TGTGCCAGCAGCAGGGGACTAGCGGGCTCCTCTGGGGCCAACGTCCTGACTTTC; CDR3: CASSRGLAGSSGANVLTF